This T cell receptor beta chain appears in the sequencing data of a study of beta chain features in type 1 diabetes. V gave up 4 bases and J gave up 4 bases, with 13 bases separating them. The CDR3 runs 14 residues. Looked up from germline, CDR1 is LGHNA and CDR2 is YSLEER. Every isolated RNA sample was fully reverse transcribed, so sequencing captured expressed TCRB transcripts. TCRdb keeps only in-frame clones here, not all; method: immunoSEQ multiplex PCR. Altogether about 900,000 clones are present, roughly a sixth being singletons, with the ten largest covering about 0.02%. Only a few counts were recorded for this clone.

The sequence was obtained from a woman younger than 30 in good health. The rearrangement joins TRBV4-3 to TRBJ1-2; no clear D. Sequencing was performed on naive CD4+ T cells from blood. The CDR3 bases are TGCGCCAGCAGCCCGTCTCCTACCCTCTATGGCTACACCTTC. The encoded protein is CASSPSPTLYGYTF.